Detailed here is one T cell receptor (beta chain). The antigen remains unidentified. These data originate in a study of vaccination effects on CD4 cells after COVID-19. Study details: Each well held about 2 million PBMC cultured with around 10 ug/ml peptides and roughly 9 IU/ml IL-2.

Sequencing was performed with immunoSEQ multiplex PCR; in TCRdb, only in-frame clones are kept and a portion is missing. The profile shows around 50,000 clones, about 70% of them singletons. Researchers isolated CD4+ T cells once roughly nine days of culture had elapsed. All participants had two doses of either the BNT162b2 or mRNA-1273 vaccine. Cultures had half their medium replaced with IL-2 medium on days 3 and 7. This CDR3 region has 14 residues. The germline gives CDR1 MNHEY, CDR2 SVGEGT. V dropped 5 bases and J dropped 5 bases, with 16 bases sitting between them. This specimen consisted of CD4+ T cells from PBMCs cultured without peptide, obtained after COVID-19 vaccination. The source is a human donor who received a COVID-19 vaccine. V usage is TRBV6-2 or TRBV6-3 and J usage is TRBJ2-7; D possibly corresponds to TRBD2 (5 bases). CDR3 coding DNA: TGTGCCAGCAGTCCCCGTGCGGGCTTACACGAGCAGTACTTC. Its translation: CASSPRAGLHEQYF.